This T cell receptor (beta chain) was retrieved from a study of cytomegalovirus exposure and HLA in healthy donors. Note on this clone: What it recognizes is unknown.

PCR involved 60 Vbeta and 13 Jbeta primers. Generated by immunoSEQ multiplex PCR, the TCRdb table keeps only in-frame clones and is missing some. This sample has approximately 88,000 clones; roughly three quarters occur once, and the top ten carry 3.7%. Study-wide results and limits: The study recorded over 150 TCR beta chains that were cytomegalovirus-associated.

Germline V CDR1 and CDR2: GTSNPN, SVGIG (reference sequence). The germline V and J ends were trimmed by 0 bases and 3 bases, with 8 bases remaining between them. The CDR3 covers 13 residues. The chain carries TRBV30 and TRBJ1-1, with D hard to call. The origin of this receptor is a man younger than 45 in good health and CMV-seronegative. Sequencing was performed on PBMCs. For the CDR3, the DNA is TGTGCCTGGAGTGTGCACAGCTACACTGAAGCTTTCTTT. Encoded protein: CAWSVHSYTEAFF.